This T cell receptor (beta chain) appears in the sequencing data of a study of T cells in Graves' hyperthyroidism and ophthalmopathy. V was trimmed by 2 bases and J by 3 bases, leaving 10 bases between them. Looked up from germline, CDR1 is ENHRY and CDR2 is SYGVKD. The CDR3 loop spans 14 amino acids. Findings of the study overall: From stable hyperthyroidism, ophthalmopathy was separated by a 13 V-J model.

Turning to this clonotype: Its specificity is unknown.

There were TCR beta CDR3 regions amplified from RNA transcripts. Initially, a first-round RT-PCR of the TCR CDR3 employed the HTBI primer set. TCRdb fed the multiplex PCR reads into MiXCR, producing one record per CDR3 protein. The repertoire includes hundreds of thousands of distinct CDR3 sequences, approximately 16% of them detected once, and about 20% sits in the top ten. The sequence was collected from a woman younger than 35 with Graves' hyperthyroidism. The chain couples TRBV10-3 to TRBJ1-1; D might be TRBD1 (5 bases). Sequencing used blood. The CDR3 region has the DNA TGTGCCATCAGTGAGGGGCAGGGAGACACTGAAGCTTTCTTT. Translating it yields CAISEGQGDTEAFF.